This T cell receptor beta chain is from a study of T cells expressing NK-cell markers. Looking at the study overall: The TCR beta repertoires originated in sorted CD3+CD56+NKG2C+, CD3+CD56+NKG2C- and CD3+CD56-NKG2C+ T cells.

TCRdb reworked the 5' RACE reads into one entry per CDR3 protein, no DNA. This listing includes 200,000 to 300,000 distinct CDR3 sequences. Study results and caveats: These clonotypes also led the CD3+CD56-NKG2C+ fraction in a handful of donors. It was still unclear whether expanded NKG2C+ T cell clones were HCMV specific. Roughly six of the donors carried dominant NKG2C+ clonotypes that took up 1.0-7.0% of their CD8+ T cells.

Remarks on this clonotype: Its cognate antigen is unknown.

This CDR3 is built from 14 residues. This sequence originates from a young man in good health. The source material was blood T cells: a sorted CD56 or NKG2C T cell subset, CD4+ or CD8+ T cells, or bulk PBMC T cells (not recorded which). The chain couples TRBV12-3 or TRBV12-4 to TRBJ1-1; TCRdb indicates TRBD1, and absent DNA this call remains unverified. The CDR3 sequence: CASSVPGHPTIAFF.